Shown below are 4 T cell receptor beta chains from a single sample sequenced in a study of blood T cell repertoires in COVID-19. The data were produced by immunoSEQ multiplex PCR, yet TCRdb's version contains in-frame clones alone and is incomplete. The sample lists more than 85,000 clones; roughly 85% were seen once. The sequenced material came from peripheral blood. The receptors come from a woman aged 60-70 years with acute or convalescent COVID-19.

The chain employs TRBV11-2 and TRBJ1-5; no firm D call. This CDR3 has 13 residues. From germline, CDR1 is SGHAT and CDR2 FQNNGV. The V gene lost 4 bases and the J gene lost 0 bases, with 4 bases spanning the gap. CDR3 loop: CASSSHSNQPQHF. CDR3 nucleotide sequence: TGTGCCAGCAGCTCACATAGCAATCAGCCCCAGCATTTT.

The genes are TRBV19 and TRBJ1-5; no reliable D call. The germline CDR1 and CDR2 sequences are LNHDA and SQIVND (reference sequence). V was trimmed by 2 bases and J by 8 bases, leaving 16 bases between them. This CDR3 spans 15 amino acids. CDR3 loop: CASSISGPSSEPQHF. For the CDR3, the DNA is TGTGCCAGTAGTATAAGCGGCCCGAGTAGTGAGCCCCAGCATTTT.

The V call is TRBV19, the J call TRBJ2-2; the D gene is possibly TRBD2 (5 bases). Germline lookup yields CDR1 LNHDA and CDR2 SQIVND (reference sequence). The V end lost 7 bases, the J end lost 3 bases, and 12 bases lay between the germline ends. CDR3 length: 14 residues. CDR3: CASTPTSYTGELFF. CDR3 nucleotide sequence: TGTGCCAGTACCCCCACTAGTTACACCGGGGAGCTGTTTTTT.

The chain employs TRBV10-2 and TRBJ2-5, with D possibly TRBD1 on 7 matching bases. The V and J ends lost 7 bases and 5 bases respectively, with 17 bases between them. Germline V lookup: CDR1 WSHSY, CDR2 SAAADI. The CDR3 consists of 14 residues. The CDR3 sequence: CASKVRRGHETQYF. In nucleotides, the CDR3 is TGCGCCAGCAAGGTCAGGAGGGGGCACGAGACCCAGTACTTC.